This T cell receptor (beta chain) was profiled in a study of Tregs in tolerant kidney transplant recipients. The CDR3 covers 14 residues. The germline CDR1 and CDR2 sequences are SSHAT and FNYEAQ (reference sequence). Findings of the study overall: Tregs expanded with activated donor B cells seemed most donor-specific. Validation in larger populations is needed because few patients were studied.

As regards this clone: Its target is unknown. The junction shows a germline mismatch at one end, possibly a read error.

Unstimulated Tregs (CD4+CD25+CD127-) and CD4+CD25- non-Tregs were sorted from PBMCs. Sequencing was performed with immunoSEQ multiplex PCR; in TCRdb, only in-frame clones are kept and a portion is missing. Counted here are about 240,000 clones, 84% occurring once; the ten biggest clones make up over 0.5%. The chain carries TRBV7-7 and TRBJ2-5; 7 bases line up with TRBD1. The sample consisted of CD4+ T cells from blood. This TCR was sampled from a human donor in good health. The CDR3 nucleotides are TGTGCTAGCAGCTTCGGGACAGTCCAAGAGACCCAGTACTTC. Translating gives CASSFGTVQETQYF.